This TCR beta chain was sequenced during a study of blood T cell repertoires in COVID-19. About the study: The cDNA or gDNA used as material had been derived from T cells, B-cell-depleted T cells, or PBMCs.

Trimming took 1 base from V and 0 from J, leaving 12 bases between them. This CDR3 comprises 16 residues. Germline lookup yields CDR1 SGHAT and CDR2 FQNNGV. Using immunoSEQ multiplex PCR, the repertoire was profiled, and TCRdb retains in-frame clones only, with some absent. The sample carries roughly 390,000 clones, roughly 85% recorded once. V gene TRBV11-2 combines with J gene TRBJ1-1; D gene unclear. Sequenced material: peripheral blood. The sequence came from a woman between 18 and 29 years old with acute or convalescent COVID-19. CDR3: CASSLVERSLNTEAFF. As DNA, the CDR3 is TGTGCCAGCAGCTTAGTGGAGAGGTCCCTGAACACTGAAGCTTTCTTT.